This record concerns one TCR beta chain sequence. Which antigen it targets is not known. Base quality data are lacking; no much larger clone is found one base away. The CDR3 numbers 14 residues from cysteine through phenylalanine. Of all the DNA, just the CDR3 is kept, 42 bases in frame from base 1. According to the germline V gene, CDR1 reads MNHEY and CDR2 reads SVGAGI. Trimmed from V: 7 bases; trimmed from J: 1 base; junction bases lacking a gene match: 6. The immunoSEQ Assay, a bias-controlled multiplex PCR, was used to amplify TCRbeta CDR3 regions from genomic DNA. Turning to the authors' computational methods: Within the assay, amplification of reference gene primers was used to estimate how many nucleated cells each sample contained. Sequence reads were collapsed and filtered to measure the absolute abundance of every unique TCRbeta CDR3 rearrangement. For each sample, productive Simpson clonality was calculated by taking the square root of Simpson's diversity index across productive rearrangements. TCRdb's version of the immuneACCESS table is confined to in-frame rearrangements and falls short of the full clone set. An unresolved V gene accounts for under half of the shortfall where checked; the remainder is of unknown origin. V, J and clone size are those of that table, while D and trimming were read from the DNA. Within this sample are 70,000 to 95,000 clones, with 75% to 95% of them counted one time only. The top ten clones comprise roughly 3.9% of the sample.

The sample belongs to a study of blood T cell repertoires in COVID-19 (TCRdb year 2020). About the study as a whole: Collaborator samples came from the United States, Italy and Spain and covered acute and convalescent phases of COVID-19. The prospective study material was composed of cDNA or gDNA derived from T cells, B-cell-depleted T cells, or PBMCs. Deeply sampled blood TCRbeta repertoires from subjects exposed to, actively infected with, or recovered from COVID-19 were included in the dataset. The repertoires were made available in a free public database intended to serve as a resource for research on the immune response to SARS-CoV-2. The samples were drawn from two sources: the first 160 participants of the ongoing ImmuneRACE study, and 950 to 1,500 subjects contributed by 6 global collaborators. The sample metadata nearly always contained a de-identified subject ID, COVID-19 status, age in years and sex. Where HLA class I and class II types were available, the types were taken from metadata supplied by the sample provider, not from assay-based typing. Points the paper makes about the study in general: The amount of clinical and demographic metadata varied by source and participant and was provided uncurated.

The collaborating institutions used their own protocols to collect whole blood in K2EDTA tubes. For TCRbeta analysis, collaborator samples were shipped as frozen whole blood, as isolated PBMCs, or as DNA extracted from either sample type. The receptor chain draws on TRBV6-5 and TRBJ1-1; the junction holds 7 bases that match TRBD1. Source material: peripheral blood. The sequence was collected from a woman aged 45-59 years in a cohort sampled during active COVID-19. The CDR3 amino acid sequence is: CASKRQGTNTEAFF. The DNA is TGTGCCAGCAAGCGACAGGGAACGAACACTGAAGCTTTCTTT.